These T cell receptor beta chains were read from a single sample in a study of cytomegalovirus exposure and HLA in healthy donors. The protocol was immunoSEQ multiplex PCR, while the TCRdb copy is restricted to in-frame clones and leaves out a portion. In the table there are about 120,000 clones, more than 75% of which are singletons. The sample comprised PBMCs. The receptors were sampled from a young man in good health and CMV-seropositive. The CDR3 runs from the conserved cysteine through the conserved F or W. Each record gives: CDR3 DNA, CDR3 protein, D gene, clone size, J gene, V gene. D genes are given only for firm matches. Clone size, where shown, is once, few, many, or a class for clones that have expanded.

DNA: TGTGCCAGCAGCTCTAGGACAGGCAATCAGCCCCAGCATTTT
CDR3: CASSSRTGNQPQHF
D: NA
size: NA
J: TRBJ1-5
V: TRBV7-8

DNA: TGTGCCTGGGGCGGGGTCGGCAACGAGCAGTACTTC
CDR3: CAWGGVGNEQYF
D: NA
size: NA
J: TRBJ2-7
V: TRBV30

DNA: TGTGCCAGCAGCGTAAAAGTCTCCGGAGCGGGAGGGTACAATGAGCAGTTCTTC
CDR3: CASSVKVSGAGGYNEQFF
D: TRBD2
size: NA
J: TRBJ2-1
V: TRBV9

DNA: TGTGCCAGCAGCCAAGACAGCTCCTATGGCTACACCTTC
CDR3: CASSQDSSYGYTF
D: NA
size: NA
J: TRBJ1-2
V: TRBV7-6

DNA: TGTGCCAGCAGTTTGGGGGGTGGATGGGGCAATGAGCAGTTCTTC
CDR3: CASSLGGGWGNEQFF
D: NA
size: once
J: TRBJ2-1
V: TRBV27

DNA: TGTGCCAGCTCACTACGGACAGGGGTGCCTGAAGCTTTCTTT
CDR3: CASSLRTGVPEAFF
D: TRBD1
size: NA
J: TRBJ1-1
V: TRBV18

DNA: TGTGCCAGCAGCTTTGGACAGGGAGTCTACGAGCAGTACTTC
CDR3: CASSFGQGVYEQYF
D: TRBD1
size: NA
J: TRBJ2-7
V: TRBV7-8

DNA: TGTGCCAGCAGGGGGGACAGGGTCCTGGTTCAGCCCCAGCATTTT
CDR3: CASRGDRVLVQPQHF
D: TRBD1
size: NA
J: TRBJ1-5
V: TRBV2

DNA: TGCAGTGCTAGCCGGGGGCAGCCCCAGCATTTT
CDR3: CSASRGQPQHF
D: NA
size: NA
J: TRBJ1-5
V: TRBV20-1

DNA: TGTGCCAGCAGCTTACAAGCGGGATACGAGCAGTACTTC
CDR3: CASSLQAGYEQYF
D: TRBD2
size: NA
J: TRBJ2-7
V: TRBV7-2

DNA: TGTGCCAGCAGCTTATCCGGGGTGGCCTACGAGCAGTACTTC
CDR3: CASSLSGVAYEQYF
D: NA
size: NA
J: TRBJ2-7
V: TRBV7-9

DNA: TGTGCCAGCTTTCCAGGGGGCATGATGAACACTGAAGCTTTCTTT
CDR3: CASFPGGMMNTEAFF
D: TRBD1
size: NA
J: TRBJ1-1
V: TRBV28

DNA: TGTGCCAGCAGTGACAATAGGGGGACTAGCGGGAGCCAGGCGCAGTACTTC
CDR3: CASSDNRGTSGSQAQYF
D: TRBD2
size: NA
J: TRBJ2-7
V: TRBV6-1

DNA: TGTGCCAGCAGTTACGGGGAGGGGAGGTCCTACGAGCAGTACTTC
CDR3: CASSYGEGRSYEQYF
D: TRBD2
size: NA
J: TRBJ2-7
V: TRBV6-5